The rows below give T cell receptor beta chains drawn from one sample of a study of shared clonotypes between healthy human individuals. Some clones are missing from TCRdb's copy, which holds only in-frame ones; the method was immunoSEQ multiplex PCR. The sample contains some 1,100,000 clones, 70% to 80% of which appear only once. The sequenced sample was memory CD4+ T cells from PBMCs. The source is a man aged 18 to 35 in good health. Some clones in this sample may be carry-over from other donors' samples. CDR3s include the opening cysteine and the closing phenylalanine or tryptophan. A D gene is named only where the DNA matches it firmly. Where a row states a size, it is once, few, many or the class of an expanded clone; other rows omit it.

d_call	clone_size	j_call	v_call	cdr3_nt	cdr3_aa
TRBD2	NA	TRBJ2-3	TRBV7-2	TGTGCCAGCAGCTTACGGCTAGCGGGAGGGTGGGAGTCAGATACGCAGTATTTT	CASSLRLAGGWESDTQYF
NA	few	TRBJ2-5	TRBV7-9	TGTGCCAGCAGCGACAGCCCCGGGGCCCCGGGTGGAGAGACCCAGTACTTC	CASSDSPGAPGGETQYF
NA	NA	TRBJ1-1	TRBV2	TGTGCCAGCGGGGGGCAGATGAACACTGAAGCTTTCTTT	CASGGQMNTEAFF
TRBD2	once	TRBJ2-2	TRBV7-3	TGTGCCAGCAGCTCTTCCAGCGGGAGCGGTCGGGGCACCGGGGAGCTGTTTTTT	CASSSSSGSGRGTGELFF
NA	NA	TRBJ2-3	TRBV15	TGTGCCACCAGCAGAGATTTGGGTGGAGATACGCAGTATTTT	CATSRDLGGDTQYF
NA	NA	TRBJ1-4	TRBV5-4	TGTGCCAGCAGCCCTCGCATTGATAATGAAAAACTGTTTTTT	CASSPRIDNEKLFF
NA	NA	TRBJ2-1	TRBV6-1	TGTGCCAGCAGTGGGTTCGGGCAGGGGAGCGCTGAGCAGTTCTTC	CASSGFGQGSAEQFF
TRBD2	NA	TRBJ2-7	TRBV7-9	TGTGCCAGCAGCCTCGGGACTAGCGGGATCTACGAGCAGTACTTC	CASSLGTSGIYEQYF
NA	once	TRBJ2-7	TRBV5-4	TGTGCCAGCAGCTCCGTACGTGGGAAGGCCGGGGAGTACGAGCAGTACTTC	CASSSVRGKAGEYEQYF
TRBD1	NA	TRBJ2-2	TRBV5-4	TGTGCCAGCAGCCCGACAGGGGTCACCGGGGAGCTGTTTTTT	CASSPTGVTGELFF
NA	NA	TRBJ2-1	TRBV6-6	TGTGCCAGCAGTTACGGCTACAATGAGCAGTTCTTC	CASSYGYNEQFF
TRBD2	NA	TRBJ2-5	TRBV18	TGTGCCAGCTCGCCTACGAGGACTAGCGATCAAGAGACCCAGTACTTC	CASSPTRTSDQETQYF
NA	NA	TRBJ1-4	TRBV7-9	TGTGCCAGCAGCTACAAGGGAAAGCTGTTTTTT	CASSYKGKLFF
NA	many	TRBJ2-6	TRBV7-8	TGTGCCAGCATTGTTGATTCTGGGGCCAACGTCCTGACTTTC	CASIVDSGANVLTF
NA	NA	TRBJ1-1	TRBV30	TGTGCCTGGACCTTGCTCTGGAACACTGAAGCTTTCTTT	CAWTLLWNTEAFF
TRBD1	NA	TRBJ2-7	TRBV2	TGTGCCAGCACCAAAAACAGGGGGTTGGGGTACGAGCAGTACTTC	CASTKNRGLGYEQYF
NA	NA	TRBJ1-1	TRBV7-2	TGTGCCAGCAGCTTAGGGGATCGAGCGGTTGAAGCTTTCTTT	CASSLGDRAVEAFF
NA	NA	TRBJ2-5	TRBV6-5	TGTGCCAGCAGCTATACCGGGACATCCCAAGAGACCCAGTACTTC	CASSYTGTSQETQYF
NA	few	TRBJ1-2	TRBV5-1	TGCGCCAGCAGCTCGACAGGCTTATATGGCTACACCTTC	CASSSTGLYGYTF
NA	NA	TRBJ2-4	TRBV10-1	TGCGCCAGCACCGGGCCGTGGGGGAACATTCAGTACTTC	CASTGPWGNIQYF
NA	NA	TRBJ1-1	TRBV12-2	TGTGCAAGTCGACTTCCCGGGACGGAGAACACTGAAGCTTTCTTT	CASRLPGTENTEAFF
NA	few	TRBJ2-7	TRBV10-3	TGTGCCATCAAACAGGGTATAACCTACGAGCAGTACTTC	CAIKQGITYEQYF
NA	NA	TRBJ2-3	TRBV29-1	TGCAGCGTTGAAGATACCGGCAGACTCACAGATACGCAGTATTTT	CSVEDTGRLTDTQYF
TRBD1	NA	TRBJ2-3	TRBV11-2	TGTGCCAGCAGCGGCCCGGACAGGGGGAGAGATACGCAGTATTTT	CASSGPDRGRDTQYF
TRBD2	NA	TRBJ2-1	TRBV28	TGTGCCAGCAGTACACCCGGGACTAGCGGGAGCTATGAGCAGTTCTTC	CASSTPGTSGSYEQFF